Sequencing of this T cell receptor beta chain was carried out in a study of beta chain features in type 1 diabetes. Study details: Healthy donors, compared against patients, showed similar age, gender and cell yields.

Germline V CDR1 and CDR2: ENHRY, SYGVKD. V shed 6 bases and J shed 7 bases, with 10 bases lying between them. CDR3 length: 11 residues. The study reverse transcribed the entire isolated RNA, so it sequenced expressed TCRB transcripts. Reads from naive, central memory and regulatory T cell samples averaged around 3.6 million. Only in-frame clones appear in the TCRdb table, and some are missing; sequencing was by immunoSEQ multiplex PCR. The sample lists 450,000 to 550,000 clones; approximately 30% were seen once. The sequenced material came from naive CD4+ T cells from blood. The TCR originated in a man in his late teens or twenties in good health. V is TRBV10-3 and J is TRBJ2-7, with TRBD1 as a possible D gene (5 bases). The chain's CDR3 is CAIRTGGEQYF. The CDR3 region has the DNA TGTGCCATCAGAACAGGTGGAGAGCAGTACTTC.